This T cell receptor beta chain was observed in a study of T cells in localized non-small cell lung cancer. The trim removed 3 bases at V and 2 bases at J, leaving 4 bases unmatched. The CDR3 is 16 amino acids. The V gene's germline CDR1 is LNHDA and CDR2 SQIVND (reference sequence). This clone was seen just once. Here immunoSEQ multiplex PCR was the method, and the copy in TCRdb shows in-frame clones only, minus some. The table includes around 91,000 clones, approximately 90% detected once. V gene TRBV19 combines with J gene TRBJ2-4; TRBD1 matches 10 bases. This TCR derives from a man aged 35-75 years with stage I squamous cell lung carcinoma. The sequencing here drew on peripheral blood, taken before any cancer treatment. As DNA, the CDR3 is TGTGCCAGTAGTATGGGACAGGGGAGCTCCAAAAACATTCAGTACTTC. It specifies CASSMGQGSSKNIQYF.